This entry lists 9 T cell receptor beta chains sequenced from one sample in a study of T cell clones after liver transplantation. TCRdb keeps only in-frame clones here, not all; method: immunoSEQ multiplex PCR. This sample has some 60,000 clones, with about two thirds found just once. Sequencing used CD4+ T cells from blood, obtained at the approximately 16-month timepoint. The receptors come from a human patient who received a liver transplant. These T cells may partly come from the graft donor.

The CDR3 loop reads CASSALGRSTDTQYF. CDR3 coding DNA: TGTGCCAGCAGCGCCCTCGGGAGAAGTACAGATACGCAGTATTTT. The genes are TRBV7-2 and TRBJ2-3, with D possibly matching TRBD2 (6 bases). V gave up 5 bases and J gave up 3 bases, with 15 bases separating them. The CDR3 is 15 residues long. Looked up from germline, CDR1 is SGHTA and CDR2 is FQGNSA.

This clone appeared once. CDR3 sequence reads: CASSVEGQESYTF. The DNA for the CDR3 is TGCGCCAGCAGCGTAGAAGGACAGGAGAGCTACACCTTC. The gene calls are TRBV5-1 and TRBJ1-2; the match to TRBD1 covers 7 bases. Germline V gene sequence: CDR1 SGHRS, CDR2 YFSETQ. J lost 9 bases, V lost 4 bases, and 9 bases had no gene match. This CDR3 has 13 residues.

The chain uses TRBV28 and TRBJ1-5; possibly TRBD1 for D (5 bases). V dropped 7 bases and J dropped 3 bases, with 13 bases sitting between them. Germline V gene sequence: CDR1 MDHEN, CDR2 SYDVKM. This CDR3 contains 14 residues. The CDR3 spells CASNPTGHNQPQHF. CDR3 bases: TGTGCCAGCAATCCAACAGGTCACAATCAGCCCCAGCATTTT.

This rearrangement joins TRBV2 to TRBJ1-6, with 7 positions matching TRBD1. Germline values: CDR1 SNHLY, CDR2 FYNNEI. The CDR3 has 15 residues. V lost 2 bases, J lost 7 bases, and 5 bases stayed unmatched. The CDR3 nucleotides are TGTGCCAGCAGTGAACAGGGGGTTAGAAATTCACCCCTCCACTTT. Translating it yields CASSEQGVRNSPLHF.

The CDR3, as DNA: TGTGCCAGCAGTGAGCTGGGTGGGGCCAACGTCCTGACTTTC. Its translation: CASSELGGANVLTF. V gene TRBV6-1 combines with J gene TRBJ2-6; no reliable D call. The CDR3 has 14 residues. The germline V and J ends were trimmed by 3 bases and 3 bases, with 6 bases remaining between them. The germline V gene encodes CDR1 MNHNS and CDR2 SASEGT.

V gene TRBV2 combines with J gene TRBJ1-4; 10 positions match TRBD1. From germline, CDR1 is SNHLY and CDR2 FYNNEI. Germline trimming cut 7 bases from V and 7 bases from J; bases unmatched to any gene: 9. The CDR3 sequence is 15 residues long. The CDR3 region is CASITRDRGGEKLFF. The CDR3 DNA is TGTGCCAGCATTACAAGGGACAGGGGTGGTGAAAAACTGTTTTTT.

This clone appeared a few times. This chain uses TRBV7-4 with TRBJ2-3; the match to TRBD2 covers 10 bases. The CDR3 loop spans 17 amino acids. After removal of 5 bases from V and 4 bases from J, the junction contained 12 bases not matched to a gene. Per germline, CDR1 SGHVT and CDR2 SQSDAQ. CDR3 region: CASSQEVPSGRADTQYF. The CDR3 coding sequence is TGTGCCAGCAGCCAAGAGGTGCCCAGCGGGAGGGCAGATACGCAGTATTTT. The variable domain in full, with the rest retrieved from reference TRBV7-4 and TRBJ2-3, is GAGVSQSPRYKVAKRGRDVALRCDSISGHVTLYWYRQTLGQGSEVLTYSQSDAQRDKSGRPSGRFSAERPERSVSTLKIQRTEQGDSAVYLCASSQEVPSGRADTQYFGPGTRLTVL.

J is TRBJ1-6 and V is TRBV5-4, with D possibly being TRBD1 (5 bases). The V gene's germline CDR1 is SGHNT and CDR2 YYREEE (reference sequence). There are 15 residues in the CDR3. Trimming cost V 0 bases and J 5 bases, with 9 bases left between them. As DNA, the CDR3 is TGTGCCAGCAGCTTGGCTGGGGGTAATAATTCACCCCTCCACTTT. It encodes CASSLAGGNNSPLHF.

In its sample, this clone was seen once. The chain recombines TRBV6-5 with TRBJ2-3; D is unresolved. CDR1 and CDR2 from the germline V gene are MNHEY and SVGAGI. The CDR3 length is 14 residues. V was pared by 2 bases and J by 0 bases, with 6 bases between. The CDR3: CASSYDPSTDTQYF. For the CDR3, the DNA is TGTGCCAGCAGTTACGACCCAAGCACAGATACGCAGTATTTT.